These 29 T cell receptor beta chains were sequenced from one sample in a study of T cell responses to AZD1222 COVID-19 vaccine. TCRdb's copy holds only in-frame clones and misses some; the assay was immunoSEQ multiplex PCR. The table lists about 150,000 clones, roughly 90% of them singletons. The sample consisted of peripheral blood, taken 28 days after the second AZD1222 dose. The source of these receptors is an adult who received the AZD1222 COVID-19 vaccine.

The rearrangement joins TRBV6-1 to TRBJ1-6; 7 positions match TRBD1. This CDR3 is 14 amino acids long. V dropped 3 bases and J dropped 9; count of bases not matched to a gene: 5. CDR1 is MNHNS, CDR2 SASEGT, per germline. CDR3: CASSDRDSRSPLHF. In DNA, the CDR3 is TGTGCCAGCAGTGACCGGGACAGCCGTTCACCCCTCCACTTT.

The chain joins TRBV11-2 to TRBJ2-7; D is undetermined. This CDR3 has 12 residues. The V end lost 5 bases, the J end lost 1 base, and 6 bases lay between the germline ends. Per the germline V gene, CDR1 is SGHAT and CDR2 is FQNNGV. CDR3 DNA: TGTGCCAGCAGCCCGGCGTCCTACGAGCAGTACTTC. It codes for CASSPASYEQYF.

This chain joins TRBV9 and TRBJ1-2; the D gene is possibly TRBD1 (5 bases). Germline CDR1 and CDR2: SGDLS and YYNGEE. V dropped 0 bases and J dropped 7 bases, with 13 bases sitting between them. The CDR3 spans 14 residues. This CDR3 is CASSVGGTSRGYTF. The CDR3 DNA reads TGTGCCAGCAGCGTAGGCGGGACTAGCCGTGGCTACACCTTC. Drawing the rest from reference TRBV9 and TRBJ1-2, the complete variable domain is DSGVTQTPKHLITATGQRVTLRCSPRSGDLSVYWYQQSLDQGLQFLIQYYNGEERAKGNILERFSAQQFPDLHSELNLSSLELGDSALYFCASSVGGTSRGYTFGSGTRLTVV.

This rearrangement joins TRBV12-5 to TRBJ2-1; 11 positions match TRBD2. Per germline, CDR1 LGHNT and CDR2 FRNRAP. This CDR3 region has 16 residues. The J segment lost 4 bases and the V segment lost 5 bases, leaving 7 bases of the junction unmatched. The CDR3 nucleotides are TGTGCTAGTGGTGTAGGGACTAGCGGAATTTACAATGAGCAGTTCTTC. Protein: CASGVGTSGIYNEQFF.

The rearrangement joins TRBV5-4 to TRBJ2-5, with D tentatively TRBD1 (5 bases). CDR1 is SGHNT, CDR2 YYREEE, per germline (reference sequence). Trimming removed 0 bases from V and 4 bases from J, with 7 bases in between. This CDR3 comprises 13 residues. The chain's CDR3 is CASSLVRGETQYF. The CDR3 DNA reads as TGTGCCAGCAGCTTGGTTAGGGGAGAGACCCAGTACTTC. Variable domain in full (rest from reference TRBV5-4 and TRBJ2-5): ETGVTQSPTHLIKTRGQQVTLRCSSQSGHNTVSWYQQALGQGPQFIFQYYREEENGRGNFPPRFSGLQFPNYSSELNVNALELDDSALYLCASSLVRGETQYFGPGTRLLVL.

The rearrangement joins TRBV6-5 to TRBJ1-1; 10 bases match TRBD1. With V trimmed by 6 bases and J by 0 bases, 4 bases remained unmatched. CDR1 MNHEY and CDR2 SVGAGI come from the germline V gene. The CDR3 has 15 residues. The CDR3 spells CASRRTGGLNTEAFF. CDR3 bases: TGTGCCAGCAGGAGGACAGGGGGGTTGAACACTGAAGCTTTCTTT.

This clone appeared a single time. The CDR3 region is CASSIVDRGEKGYTF. In DNA form, the CDR3 reads TGTGCCAGTAGTATAGTGGACAGGGGGGAAAAAGGCTACACCTTC. The chain links TRBV19 to TRBJ1-2, with 10 bases that match TRBD1. CDR1 is LNHDA and CDR2 is SQIVND in the germline V gene (reference sequence). V was pared by 1 base and J by 8 bases, with 7 bases of the junction left unmatched. CDR3 size: 15 residues.

The chain carries TRBV19 and TRBJ1-1; tentative D call: TRBD1 (5 bases). The germline V gene encodes CDR1 LNHDA and CDR2 SQIVND (reference sequence). The CDR3 is 15 amino acids. The ends were cut back, 4 bases at V and 5 bases at J, with 17 bases in the middle. CDR3: CASSTLTGFRTEAFF. The CDR3 region has the DNA TGTGCCAGTAGTACCCTAACAGGATTCCGGACTGAAGCTTTCTTT.

As DNA, the CDR3 is TGTGCCAGCTCACCACCGGACAGGGGGCAATACGAGCAGTACTTC. This sequence encodes CASSPPDRGQYEQYF. The chain recombines TRBV18 with TRBJ2-7; 11 bases line up with TRBD1. CDR1 KGHSH and CDR2 LQKENI come from the germline V gene. With V trimmed by 0 bases and J by 4 bases, 2 bases remained unmatched. This CDR3 comprises 15 residues.

This rearrangement joins TRBV4-2 to TRBJ1-1, with a possible D match to TRBD1 (5 bases). V lost 5 bases and J lost 4, with 17 bases in between. Germline V gene lookup returns CDR1 LGHNA and CDR2 YNFKEQ. The CDR3 totals 15 residues. The CDR3 spells CASSTGGGLGTEAFF. The DNA for the CDR3 is TGTGCCAGCAGCACGGGGGGAGGTCTAGGCACTGAAGCTTTCTTT.

The V gene is TRBV27, the J gene TRBJ1-6; TRBD1 might be the D (6 bases). Per germline, CDR1 MNHEY and CDR2 SMNVEV (reference sequence). Trimming took 4 bases from V and 4 from J, leaving 14 bases between them. This CDR3 is built from 16 residues. The CDR3: CASSSPPDRYNSPLHF. The CDR3 DNA is TGTGCCAGCAGTTCACCTCCTGACAGGTATAATTCACCCCTCCACTTT.

The chain carries TRBV30 and TRBJ1-1; D possibly corresponds to TRBD1 (5 bases). Germline V CDR1 and CDR2: GTSNPN, SVGIG (reference sequence). V was pared by 3 bases and J by 1 base, with 18 bases between. The CDR3 length is 16 residues. The CDR3 DNA reads TGTGCCTGGAGCGCCTATGGGGGTCGGGGGAACACTGAAGCTTTCTTT. Protein sequence: CAWSAYGGRGNTEAFF.

This rearrangement joins TRBV2 to TRBJ2-5, with 8 bases that match TRBD1. The CDR3 loop spans 12 amino acids. Per the germline V gene, CDR1 is SNHLY and CDR2 is FYNNEI. The trim removed 9 bases at V and 3 bases at J, leaving 3 bases unmatched. CDR3 region: CASRQGKETQYF. The CDR3 nucleotides are TGTGCCAGTAGACAGGGGAAAGAGACCCAGTACTTC.

The chain recombines TRBV6-1 with TRBJ2-2; 8 positions match TRBD2. Germline V CDR1 and CDR2: MNHNS, SASEGT. The CDR3 runs to 17 residues. The V gene end was trimmed by 4 bases and the J gene end by 6 bases; junction bases not matched to a gene: 13. The CDR3 DNA is TGTGCCAGCAGTGCCCCCCTTAGCGGGAAAGGGTCCGGGGAGCTGTTTTTT. Its protein product is CASSAPLSGKGSGELFF.

The V and J genes are TRBV18 and TRBJ2-7; D perhaps matches TRBD1 (7 bases). Germline loops: CDR1 KGHSH, CDR2 LQKENI. CDR3 length equals 13 residues. V dropped 3 bases and J dropped 5 bases, with 11 bases sitting between them. The CDR3 region is CASSPQGGNEQYF. DNA for the CDR3: TGTGCCAGCTCACCCCAGGGGGGTAACGAGCAGTACTTC.

This chain joins TRBV2 and TRBJ1-1; possible D gene TRBD1, 5 bases. Germline CDR1 reads SNHLY; CDR2 reads FYNNEI. Trimming removed 6 bases from V and 2 bases from J, with 10 bases in between. The CDR3 has 13 amino acids. The CDR3 here is CASSLDINTEAFF. In DNA form, the CDR3 reads TGTGCCAGCAGCCTGGACATCAACACTGAAGCTTTCTTT.

V gene TRBV6-2 or TRBV6-3 combines with J gene TRBJ1-2; D gene uncertain. Germline V gene lookup returns CDR1 MNHEY and CDR2 SVGEGT. Between the trimmed V and J ends, which lost 2 bases and 4 bases, there was a span of 8 bases. The CDR3 consists of 13 residues. The CDR3 DNA reads as TGTGCCAGCAGTTACGAACAGATCTATGGCTACACCTTC. Translating it yields CASSYEQIYGYTF.

The V call is TRBV10-3, the J call TRBJ1-4, with D unresolved. CDR3 length: 13 amino acids. Germline V gene data show CDR1 as ENHRY and CDR2 as SYGVKD. V was trimmed by 10 bases and J by 8 bases, leaving 17 bases between them. CDR3 in amino acids: CATGQQSDEKLFF. Written as DNA, the CDR3 is TGTGCCACCGGGCAACAATCAGACGAAAAACTGTTTTTT.

V and J are TRBV6-5 and TRBJ2-7; D is possibly TRBD2 (5 bases). The CDR3 is 12 residues long. Trimming removed 8 bases from V and 4 bases from J, with 12 bases in between. Germline values: CDR1 MNHEY, CDR2 SVGAGI. The CDR3 DNA follows: TGTGCCAGCGGAGGTGACGGGTACGAGCAGTACTTC. Amino acid sequence: CASGGDGYEQYF.

The chain has TRBV5-1 and TRBJ1-5; 9 positions match TRBD1. The V and J ends lost 4 bases and 6 bases, in that order; junction bases with no gene match: 11. Germline assignment: CDR1 SGHRS and CDR2 YFSETQ. CDR3 length: 16 amino acids. CDR3 amino acids: CASSREPGQGPQPQHF. CDR3 DNA sequence: TGCGCCAGCAGCAGGGAGCCGGGACAGGGACCTCAGCCCCAGCATTTT.

This chain joins TRBV11-2 and TRBJ1-2; unclear D gene. V lost 3 bases and J 4 bases, leaving 9 bases between the germline ends. This CDR3 has 13 amino acids. Germline V gene data show CDR1 as SGHAT and CDR2 as FQNNGV. CDR3 residues: CASSFLGPYGYTF. The CDR3 nucleotides read TGTGCCAGCAGCTTCCTGGGCCCCTATGGCTACACCTTC.

This chain joins TRBV7-6 and TRBJ1-2; 9 bases fit TRBD1. V shed 1 base, J shed 2 bases, and the junction held 8 bases outside the gene matches. Germline lookup yields CDR1 SGHVS and CDR2 FNYEAQ. The CDR3 contains 17 residues. The CDR3: CASSLGDRADFNYGYTF. CDR3 DNA sequence: TGTGCCAGCAGCTTAGGGGACAGGGCCGATTTCAACTATGGCTACACCTTC.

V is TRBV15 and J is TRBJ2-5; D gene ambiguous. The CDR3 consists of 13 residues. The germline V gene has CDR1 LNHNV and CDR2 YYDKDF (reference sequence). Trimming left V 1 base short and J 1 base short, with 4 bases between. The CDR3 DNA follows: TGTGCCACCAGCAGAGGTTCCCAAGAGACCCAGTACTTC. Protein sequence: CATSRGSQETQYF.

This clone was counted once. V gene TRBV7-9 combines with J gene TRBJ1-4; TRBD1 is a possible D gene (6 bases). The CDR3 totals 15 residues. The germline gives CDR1 SEHNR, CDR2 FQNEAQ (reference sequence). The ends were cut back, 4 bases at V and 4 bases at J, with 13 bases in the middle. The CDR3 spells CASSSGQGLNEKLFF. For the CDR3, the DNA is TGTGCCAGCAGCTCCGGGCAGGGGCTTAATGAAAAACTGTTTTTT.

This clone was seen a single time. The chain combines TRBV5-1 with TRBJ1-1; D perhaps matches TRBD1 (6 bases). This CDR3 is 14 amino acids long. CDR1 is SGHRS and CDR2 is YFSETQ in the germline V gene. Deletions cut 1 base from V and 7 bases from J, with 14 bases between. CDR3 in DNA: TGCGCCAGCAGCTTGCAAGGGGGTCACGATGAAGCTTTCTTT. It specifies CASSLQGGHDEAFF.

This rearrangement joins TRBV5-4 to TRBJ1-1; D may be TRBD1 (6 bases). CDR3 length: 15 residues. The V and J ends lost 1 base and 4 bases respectively, with 14 bases between them. The germline gives CDR1 SGHNT, CDR2 YYREEE (reference sequence). The CDR3, as DNA: TGTGCCAGCAGCTTGTTAGGGCAGGGGACCACTGAAGCTTTCTTT. This codes for CASSLLGQGTTEAFF.

The chain couples TRBV19 to TRBJ1-1; possible D gene TRBD1, 5 bases. In germline, CDR1 is LNHDA, CDR2 SQIVND (reference sequence). With 7 bases removed from V and 5 bases from J, the gap between germline ends came to 17 bases. This CDR3 spans 14 amino acids. The CDR3, as DNA: TGTGCCAGTACCCCTTGGGGGAGAGAGACTGAAGCTTTCTTT. Translating it yields CASTPWGRETEAFF.

DNA of the CDR3: TGTGCCAGCTCACCCGCTATCCACACAGGGGAAACTGAAGCTTTCTTT. Its translation: CASSPAIHTGETEAFF. This chain joins TRBV18 and TRBJ1-1, with 7 bases identical to TRBD1. The CDR3 runs 16 residues. V lost 3 bases to trimming and J lost 5 bases; unmatched junction nucleotides: 12. Germline CDR1 KGHSH, CDR2 LQKENI.

The gene calls are TRBV7-8 and TRBJ2-1; D perhaps matches TRBD2 (7 bases). The germline gives CDR1 SGHVS, CDR2 FQNEAQ. The CDR3 has 18 residues. Trimming cost V 1 base and J 0 bases, with 16 bases left between them. The CDR3 region is CASSLVSRGASSYNEQFF. The CDR3 DNA reads as TGTGCCAGCAGCTTAGTCAGTCGGGGGGCAAGCTCCTACAATGAGCAGTTCTTC.